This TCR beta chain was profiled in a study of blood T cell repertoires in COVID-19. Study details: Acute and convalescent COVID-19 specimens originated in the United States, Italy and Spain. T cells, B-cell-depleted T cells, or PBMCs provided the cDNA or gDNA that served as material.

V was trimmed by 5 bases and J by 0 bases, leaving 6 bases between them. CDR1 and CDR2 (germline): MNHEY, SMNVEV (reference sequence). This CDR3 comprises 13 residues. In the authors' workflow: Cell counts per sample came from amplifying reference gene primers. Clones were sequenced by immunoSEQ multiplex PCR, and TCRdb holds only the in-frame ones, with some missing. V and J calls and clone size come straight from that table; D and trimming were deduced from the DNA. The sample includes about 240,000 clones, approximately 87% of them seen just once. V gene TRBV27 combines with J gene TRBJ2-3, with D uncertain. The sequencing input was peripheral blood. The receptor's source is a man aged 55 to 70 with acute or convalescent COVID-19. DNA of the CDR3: TGTGCCAGCAGTCCGGTCAGCACAGATACGCAGTATTTT. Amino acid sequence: CASSPVSTDTQYF.